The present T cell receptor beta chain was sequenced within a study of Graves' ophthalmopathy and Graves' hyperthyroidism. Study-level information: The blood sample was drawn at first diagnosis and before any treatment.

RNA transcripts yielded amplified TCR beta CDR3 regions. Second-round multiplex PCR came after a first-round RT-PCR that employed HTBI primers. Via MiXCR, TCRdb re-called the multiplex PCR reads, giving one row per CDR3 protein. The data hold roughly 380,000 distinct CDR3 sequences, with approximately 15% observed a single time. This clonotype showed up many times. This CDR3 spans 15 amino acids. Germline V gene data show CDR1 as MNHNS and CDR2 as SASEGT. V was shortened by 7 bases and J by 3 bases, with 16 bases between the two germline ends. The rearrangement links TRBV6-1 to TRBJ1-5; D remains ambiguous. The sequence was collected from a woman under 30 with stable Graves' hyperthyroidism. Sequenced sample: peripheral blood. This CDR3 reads CASKPDAIINQPQHF. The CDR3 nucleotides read TGTGCCAGCAAGCCAGACGCCATCATCAATCAGCCCCAGCATTTT.